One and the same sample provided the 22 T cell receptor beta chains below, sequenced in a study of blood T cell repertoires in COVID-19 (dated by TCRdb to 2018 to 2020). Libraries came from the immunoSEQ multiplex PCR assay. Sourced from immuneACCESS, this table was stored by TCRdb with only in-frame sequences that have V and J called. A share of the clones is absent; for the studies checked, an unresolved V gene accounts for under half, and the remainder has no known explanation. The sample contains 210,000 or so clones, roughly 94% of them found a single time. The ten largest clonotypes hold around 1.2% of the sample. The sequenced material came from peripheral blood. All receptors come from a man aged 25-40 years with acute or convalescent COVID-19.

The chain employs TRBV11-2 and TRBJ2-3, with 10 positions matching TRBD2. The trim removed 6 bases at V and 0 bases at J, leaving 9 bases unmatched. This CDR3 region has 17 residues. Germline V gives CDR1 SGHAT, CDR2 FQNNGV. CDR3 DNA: TGTGCCAGCAGGCCACGGACTAGCGGCAAGAGCACAGATACGCAGTATTTT. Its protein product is CASRPRTSGKSTDTQYF.

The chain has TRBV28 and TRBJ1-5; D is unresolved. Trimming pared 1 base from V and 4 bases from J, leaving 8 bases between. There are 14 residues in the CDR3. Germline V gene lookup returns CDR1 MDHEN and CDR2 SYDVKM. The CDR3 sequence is CASSLSPGNQPQHF. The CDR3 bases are TGTGCCAGCAGTTTATCCCCCGGGAATCAGCCCCAGCATTTT.

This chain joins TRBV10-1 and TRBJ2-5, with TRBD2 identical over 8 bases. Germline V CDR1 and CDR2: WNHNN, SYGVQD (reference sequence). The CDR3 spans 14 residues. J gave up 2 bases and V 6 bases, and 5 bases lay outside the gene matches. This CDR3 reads CASRQGLAQETQYF. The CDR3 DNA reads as TGCGCCAGCAGACAAGGACTAGCTCAAGAGACCCAGTACTTC.

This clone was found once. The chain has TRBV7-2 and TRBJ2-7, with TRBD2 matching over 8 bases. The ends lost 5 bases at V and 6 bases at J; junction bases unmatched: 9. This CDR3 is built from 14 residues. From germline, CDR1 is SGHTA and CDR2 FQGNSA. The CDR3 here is CASSAAGTSVEQYF. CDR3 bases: TGTGCCAGCAGCGCCGCCGGGACTAGTGTCGAGCAGTACTTC. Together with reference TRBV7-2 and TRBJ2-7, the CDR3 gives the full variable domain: GAGVSQSPSNKVTEKGKDVELRCDPISGHTALYWYRQSLGQGLEFLIYFQGNSAPDKSGLPSDRFSAERTGGSVSTLTIQRTQQEDSAVYLCASSAAGTSVEQYFGPGTRLTVT.

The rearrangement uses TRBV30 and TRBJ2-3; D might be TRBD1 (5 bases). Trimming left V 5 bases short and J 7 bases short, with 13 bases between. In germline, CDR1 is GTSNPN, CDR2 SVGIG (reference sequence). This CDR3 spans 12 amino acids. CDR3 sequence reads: CAWAPAGNTQYF. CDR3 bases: TGTGCCTGGGCCCCCGCAGGGAATACGCAGTATTTT.

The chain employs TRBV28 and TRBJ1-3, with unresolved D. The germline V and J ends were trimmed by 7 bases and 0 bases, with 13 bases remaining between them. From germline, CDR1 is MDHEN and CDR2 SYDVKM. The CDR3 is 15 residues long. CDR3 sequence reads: CASKASGSSGNTIYF. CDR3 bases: TGTGCCAGCAAAGCATCAGGATCCTCTGGAAACACCATATATTTT.

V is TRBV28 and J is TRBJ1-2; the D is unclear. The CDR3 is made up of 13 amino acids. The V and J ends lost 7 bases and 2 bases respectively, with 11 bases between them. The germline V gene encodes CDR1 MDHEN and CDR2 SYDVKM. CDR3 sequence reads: CASKVTGNYGYTF. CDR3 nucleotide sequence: TGTGCCAGCAAAGTAACGGGAAACTATGGCTACACCTTC.

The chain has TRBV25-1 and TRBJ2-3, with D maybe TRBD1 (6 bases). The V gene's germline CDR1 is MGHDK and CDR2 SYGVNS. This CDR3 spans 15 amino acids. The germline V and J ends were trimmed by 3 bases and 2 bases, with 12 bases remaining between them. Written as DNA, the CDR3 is TGTGCCAGCAGTGAGCCGAGGGGGAACACAGATACGCAGTATTTT. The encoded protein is CASSEPRGNTDTQYF.

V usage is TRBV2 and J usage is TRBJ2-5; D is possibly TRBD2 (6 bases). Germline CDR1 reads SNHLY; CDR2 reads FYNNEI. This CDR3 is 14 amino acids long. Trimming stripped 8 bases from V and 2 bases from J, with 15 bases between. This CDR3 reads CASGLGGVQETQYF. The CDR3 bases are TGTGCCAGCGGGCTCGGCGGGGTACAAGAGACCCAGTACTTC.

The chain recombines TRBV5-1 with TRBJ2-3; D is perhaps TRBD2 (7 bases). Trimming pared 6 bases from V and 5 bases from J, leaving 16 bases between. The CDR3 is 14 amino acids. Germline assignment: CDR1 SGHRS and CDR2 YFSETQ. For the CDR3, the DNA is TGCGCCAGCATCCTTTCGGGGGGCGAAGATACGCAGTATTTT. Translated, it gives CASILSGGEDTQYF.

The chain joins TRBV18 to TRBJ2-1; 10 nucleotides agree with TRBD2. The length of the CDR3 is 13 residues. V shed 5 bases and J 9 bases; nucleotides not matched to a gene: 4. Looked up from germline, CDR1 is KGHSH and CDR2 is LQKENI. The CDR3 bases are TGTGCCAGCTCATCGGGACTAGCGTTTGAGCAGTTCTTC. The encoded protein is CASSSGLAFEQFF.

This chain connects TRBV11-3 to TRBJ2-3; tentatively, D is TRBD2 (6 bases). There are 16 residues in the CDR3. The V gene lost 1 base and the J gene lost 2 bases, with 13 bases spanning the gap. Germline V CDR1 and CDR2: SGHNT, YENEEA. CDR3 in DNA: TGTGCCAGCAGCTTAGGACTAGTGGGGTCCACAGATACGCAGTATTTT. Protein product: CASSLGLVGSTDTQYF.

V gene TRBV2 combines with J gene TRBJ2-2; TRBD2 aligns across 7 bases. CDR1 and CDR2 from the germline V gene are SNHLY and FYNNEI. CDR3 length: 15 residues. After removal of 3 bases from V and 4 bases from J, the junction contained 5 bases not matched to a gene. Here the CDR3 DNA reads TGTGCCAGCAGTGACGAGCGGGGACCCACCGGGGAGCTGTTTTTT. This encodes CASSDERGPTGELFF.

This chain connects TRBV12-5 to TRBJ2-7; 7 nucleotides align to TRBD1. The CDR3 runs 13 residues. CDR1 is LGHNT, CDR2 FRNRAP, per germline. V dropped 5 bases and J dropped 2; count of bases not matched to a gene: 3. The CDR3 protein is CASGPGQPYEQYF. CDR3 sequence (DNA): TGTGCTAGTGGTCCGGGACAGCCCTACGAGCAGTACTTC.

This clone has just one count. In DNA, the CDR3 is TGTGCCACCAGGGCCCCACTAGCGGGATACAATGAGCAGTTCTTC. The encoded protein is CATRAPLAGYNEQFF. The chain recombines TRBV15 with TRBJ2-1, with 10 bases matching TRBD2. Germline V lookup: CDR1 LNHNV, CDR2 YYDKDF (reference sequence). This CDR3 contains 15 residues. V was pared by 6 bases and J by 4 bases, with 6 bases of the junction left unmatched.

This CDR3 reads CSANLDAGYTEAFF. The CDR3 DNA is TGCAGCGCCAACTTGGACGCAGGGTACACTGAAGCTTTCTTT. This rearrangement joins TRBV29-1 to TRBJ1-1; possibly TRBD1 for D (5 bases). Between the trimmed V and J ends, which lost 7 bases and 3 bases, there was a span of 18 bases. The CDR3 has 14 amino acids. From germline, CDR1 is SQVTM and CDR2 ANQGSEA.

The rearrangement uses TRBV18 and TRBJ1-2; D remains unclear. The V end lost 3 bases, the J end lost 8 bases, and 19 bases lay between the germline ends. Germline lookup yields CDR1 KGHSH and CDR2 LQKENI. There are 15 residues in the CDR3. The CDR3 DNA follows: TGTGCCAGCTCACCCGCGCTCACGGCTCCTAGCGGCTACACCTTC. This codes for CASSPALTAPSGYTF.

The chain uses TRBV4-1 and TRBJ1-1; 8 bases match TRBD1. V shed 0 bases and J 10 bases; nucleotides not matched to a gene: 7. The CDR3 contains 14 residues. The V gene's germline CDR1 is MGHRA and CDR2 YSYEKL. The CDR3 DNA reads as TGCGCCAGCAGCCAAGATAGGACAGGGAGGAGAGCTTTCTTT. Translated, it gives CASSQDRTGRRAFF.

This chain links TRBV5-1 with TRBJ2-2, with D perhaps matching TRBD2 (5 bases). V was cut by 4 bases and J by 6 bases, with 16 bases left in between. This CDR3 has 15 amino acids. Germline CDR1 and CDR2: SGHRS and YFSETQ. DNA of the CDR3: TGCGCCAGCAGCCCGGCACTAGATCACGCCGGGGAGCTGTTTTTT. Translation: CASSPALDHAGELFF. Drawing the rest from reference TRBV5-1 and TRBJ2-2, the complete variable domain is KAGVTQTPRYLIKTRGQQVTLSCSPISGHRSVSWYQQTPGQGLQFLFEYFSETQRNKGNFPGRFSGRQFSNSRSEMNVSTLELGDSALYLCASSPALDHAGELFFGEGSRLTVL.

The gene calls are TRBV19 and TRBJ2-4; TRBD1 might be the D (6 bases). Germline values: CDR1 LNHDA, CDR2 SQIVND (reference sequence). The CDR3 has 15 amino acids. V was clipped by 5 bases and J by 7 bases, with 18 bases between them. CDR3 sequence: CASSGQSVGRNIQYF. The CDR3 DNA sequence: TGTGCCAGTAGTGGACAGTCCGTGGGGCGGAACATTCAGTACTTC.

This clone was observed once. CDR3 protein: CASRVTGSSNQPQHF. For the CDR3, the DNA is TGTGCCAGCAGGGTGACAGGGAGTAGCAATCAGCCCCAGCATTTT. The V and J genes are TRBV28 and TRBJ1-5, with 7 bases lining up with TRBD1. The germline V gene encodes CDR1 MDHEN and CDR2 SYDVKM. The CDR3 consists of 15 residues. The V segment lost 6 bases and the J segment 0 bases; nucleotides outside the gene matches: 5.

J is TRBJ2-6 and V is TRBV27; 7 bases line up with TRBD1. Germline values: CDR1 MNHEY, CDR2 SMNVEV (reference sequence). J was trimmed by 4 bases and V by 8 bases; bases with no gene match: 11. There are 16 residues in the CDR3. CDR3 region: CASGDRVPSGANVLTF. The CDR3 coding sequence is TGTGCCAGCGGAGACAGGGTCCCGTCGGGGGCCAACGTCCTGACTTTC.